This entry describes one T cell receptor (beta chain). Its antigen is undetermined. The length of the CDR3 is 13 residues. Trimming removed 1 base from V and 4 bases from J, with 7 bases in between. CDR1 and CDR2 from the germline V gene are LNHDA and SQIVND (reference sequence). Here immunoSEQ multiplex PCR was the method, and the copy in TCRdb shows in-frame clones only, minus some. The data hold about 110,000 clones, with around 90% observed a single time. These data are taken from a study of T cell responses to AZD1222 COVID-19 vaccine. Study results and limitations: Spike was spanned by vaccine-associated CD4 TCRs, with dominance at 160-218 and 743-854. Just a handful of AZD1222 recipients were seropositive at baseline. Donors were mostly white British, more females; clonal diversity possibly underestimated. Following two doses of AZD1222, Spike-specific TCR breadth and depth rose.

This TCR was recovered from an adult in good health. The source material was peripheral blood, sampled on day 0 of MenACWY control vaccination. The rearrangement joins TRBV19 to TRBJ1-1; D not certain. The CDR3 sequence is CASSIGLGTEAFF. CDR3 nucleotides: TGTGCCAGTAGTATAGGCCTTGGCACTGAAGCTTTCTTT.